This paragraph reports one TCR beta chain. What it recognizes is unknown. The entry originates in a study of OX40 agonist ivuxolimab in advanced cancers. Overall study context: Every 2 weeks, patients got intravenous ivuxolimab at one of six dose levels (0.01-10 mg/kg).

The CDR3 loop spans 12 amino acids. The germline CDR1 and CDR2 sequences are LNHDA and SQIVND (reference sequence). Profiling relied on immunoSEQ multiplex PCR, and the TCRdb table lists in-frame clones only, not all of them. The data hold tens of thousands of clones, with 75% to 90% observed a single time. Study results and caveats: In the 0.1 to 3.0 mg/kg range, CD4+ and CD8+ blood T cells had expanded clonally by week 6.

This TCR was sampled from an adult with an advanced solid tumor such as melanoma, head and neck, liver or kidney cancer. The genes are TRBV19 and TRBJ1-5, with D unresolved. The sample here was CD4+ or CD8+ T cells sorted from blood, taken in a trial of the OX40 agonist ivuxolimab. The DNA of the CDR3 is TGTGCTTCCACGGCGTCAGGTTCTTCCCAGCATTTT. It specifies CASTASGSSQHF. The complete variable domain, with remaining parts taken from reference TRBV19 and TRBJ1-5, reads DGGITQSPKYLFRKEGQNVTLSCEQNLNHDAMYWYRQDPGQGLRLIYYSQIVNDFQKGDIAEGYSVSREKKESFPLTVTSAQKNPTAFYLCASTASGSSQHFGDGTRLSIL.